This T cell receptor beta chain is drawn from a study of spatial heterogeneity in lung cancer. Study-wide background: More beta-chain than alpha-chain sequences were consistently detected. Broader study findings: Tumor mutation count correlated with how many alpha and beta TCRs expanded intratumorally.

This clonotype was seen many times. Its cognate antigen is unknown. Carried by each TCR cDNA molecule was a unique molecular identifier. TCRdb redid the calling of the 5' RACE reads with MiXCR, one entry per CDR3 protein. This sample has about 23,000 distinct CDR3 sequences, with 5% to 7.5% found just once. Germline V gene lookup returns CDR1 MNHEY and CDR2 SMNVEV (reference sequence). The CDR3 covers 15 residues. Trimming cost V 5 bases and J 3 bases, with 15 bases left between them. Regarding time point: sample taken at primary tumor resection. The cohort: some 70 early-stage, untreated non-small cell lung cancer patients. Researchers sequenced whole RNA taken from tumor, nontumor lung or frozen PBMC without sorting.

This TCR was recovered from a male donor with early-stage non-small cell lung cancer. The sample here was lung tumor tissue, taken at surgery. The genes are TRBV27 and TRBJ2-3; D uncertain. The chain's CDR3 is CASSPREGLTDTQYF. The CDR3 DNA is TGTGCCAGCAGTCCTCGAGAAGGTCTTACAGATACGCAGTATTTT.